The 20 T cell receptor beta chains given below trace back to one sample, sequenced in a study of T cell repertoires in cytomegalovirus infection (dated by TCRdb to the late 2010s). No antigen has been identified for these receptors. The listed sequencing device is Illumina HiSeq 1500. The public reads were run again by TCRdb, first through fastp at Q25 and then through MiXCR, and only productive beta chains were kept. CDR3 protein sequences are deduplicated, and each keeps its most common genes and DNA. The sample table contains about 890,000 distinct CDR3 sequences; only one count was recorded for 30% to 40% of them. More than 13% of the sample goes to the ten largest clones. The treatment or condition label, as the study defines it: in vitro stimulation with specific CMV peptide epitopes to enrich CMV-specific T cells. The sequenced sample was cultured CD8+ T cells from PBMCs, obtained from culture after CMV antigen stimulation. These receptors all stem from a human donor in good health (CMV status not recorded). Some clones in this sample may be carry-over from other donors' samples.

In this sample, this clonotype turned up a few times. This sequence joins TRBV7-6 and TRBJ2-3; perhaps D is TRBD1 or TRBD2 (5 bases each). CDR1 is SGHVS and CDR2 is FNYEAQ in the germline V gene. The length of the CDR3 is 15 residues. Trimming left V 1 base short and J 4 bases short, with 12 bases between. This CDR3 reads CASSLGEGYADTQYF. In DNA, the CDR3 is TGTGCCAGCAGCTTAGGAGAGGGGTACGCAGATACGCAGTATTTT. Full variable domain (missing parts from reference TRBV7-6 and TRBJ2-3): GAGVSQSPRYKVTKRGQDVALRCDPISGHVSLYWYRQALGQGPEFLTYFNYEAQQDKSGLPNDRFSAERPEGSISTLTIQRTEQRDSAMYRCASSLGEGYADTQYFGPGTRLTVL.

The V gene is TRBV6-5, the J gene TRBJ2-7, with D perhaps matching TRBD1 or TRBD2 (6 bases each). V dropped 4 bases and J dropped 6 bases, with 13 bases sitting between them. The germline CDR1 and CDR2 sequences are MNHEY and SVGAGI. The CDR3 spans 13 residues. The CDR3: CASSSTRGGEQYF. The CDR3 region has the DNA TGTGCCAGCAGTTCCACCAGGGGAGGCGAGCAGTACTTC.

The CDR3 region is CASGLDGRSGANVLTF. DNA of the CDR3: TGTGCTAGTGGTTTGGACGGGCGCTCTGGGGCCAACGTCCTGACTTTC. The V and J genes are TRBV12-5 and TRBJ2-6; D not resolved. This CDR3 has 16 residues. V lost 1 base to trimming and J lost 0 bases, with 7 bases between them. Germline V CDR1 and CDR2: LGHNT, FRNRAP. Drawing the rest from reference TRBV12-5 and TRBJ2-6, the complete variable domain is DARVTQTPRHKVTEMGQEVTMRCQPILGHNTVFWYRQTMMQGLELLAYFRNRAPLDDSGMPKDRFSAEMPDATLATLKIQPSEPRDSAVYFCASGLDGRSGANVLTFGAGSRLTVL.

The rearrangement uses TRBV7-6 and TRBJ1-2; unclear D gene. V was clipped by 5 bases and J by 8 bases, with 9 bases between them. There are 11 residues in the CDR3. Germline CDR1 and CDR2: SGHVS and FNYEAQ. CDR3 bases: TGTGCCAGCAGCCGGACCGACGGCTACACCTTC. It yields the protein CASSRTDGYTF.

The CDR3 DNA is TGTGCCAGCAGCCCAGACTCTATCAATCAGCCCCAGCATTTT. This encodes CASSPDSINQPQHF. The rearrangement uses TRBV28 and TRBJ1-5, with no clear D. The CDR3 contains 14 residues. The germline V and J ends were trimmed by 6 bases and 3 bases, with 12 bases remaining between them. Germline-derived CDR1 and CDR2 are MDHEN and SYDVKM.

This rearrangement joins TRBV7-6 to TRBJ2-1, with 7 bases matching TRBD1. The CDR3 sequence is 15 residues long. Looked up from germline, CDR1 is SGHVS and CDR2 is FNYEAQ. The junction had 12 bases not matched to a gene; V was cut back by 5 bases and J by 8 bases. For the CDR3, the DNA is TGTGCCAGCAGCACAGGGGTCTCGTATTTCGATGAGCAGTTCTTC. It yields the protein CASSTGVSYFDEQFF.

This clonotype was detected a few times. The chain uses TRBV27 and TRBJ2-7, with D perhaps matching TRBD1 (6 bases). Per germline, CDR1 MNHEY and CDR2 SMNVEV (reference sequence). The V gene lost 8 bases and the J gene lost 1 base, with 12 bases spanning the gap. This CDR3 comprises 13 residues. CDR3 region: CASALGQSYEQYV. The CDR3, as DNA: TGTGCCAGCGCACTCGGACAGTCCTACGAGCAGTACGTC.

This clonotype was seen a few times. The chain has TRBV7-8 and TRBJ2-1; 7 positions agree with TRBD2. V lost 0 bases to trimming and J lost 6 bases; unmatched junction nucleotides: 8. This CDR3 contains 16 residues. Per the germline V gene, CDR1 is SGHVS and CDR2 is FQNEAQ. CDR3: CASSLARGLGPNEQFF. Written as DNA, the CDR3 is TGTGCCAGCAGCTTAGCGCGGGGGTTGGGTCCCAATGAGCAGTTCTTC.

This clonotype was seen more than once but under ten times. J is TRBJ1-2 and V is TRBV6-2 or TRBV6-3, with D perhaps TRBD1 (5 bases). V gave up 6 bases and J gave up 4 bases, with 12 bases separating them. CDR1 is MNHEY and CDR2 is SVGEGT in the germline V gene. The CDR3 totals 13 residues. CDR3 in DNA: TGTGCCAGCAGCCATGGACAATCCTATGGCTACACCTTC. Its translation: CASSHGQSYGYTF.

This clonotype was seen only a few times. Germline and junction disagree at one end, which may indicate a read error. This chain links TRBV7-7 with TRBJ2-2; 10 bases match TRBD1. The CDR3 runs to 18 residues. Germline lookup yields CDR1 SSHAT and CDR2 FNYEAQ (reference sequence). The CDR3 protein is CASSTHTGTGADAGELFF. In DNA form, the CDR3 reads TGTGCTAGCAGCACACACACCGGGACAGGGGCCGACGCCGGGGAGCTGTTTTTT.

This clonotype was observed a few times. The chain is built from TRBV12-3 or TRBV12-4 and TRBJ2-3; D uncertain. The CDR3 length is 11 residues. V lost 8 bases and J 6 bases, leaving 9 bases between the germline ends. CDR3 in amino acids: CASALVDTQYF. As DNA, the CDR3 is TGTGCCAGCGCCCTCGTCGATACGCAGTATTTT.

This clonotype was counted a single time. This chain joins TRBV27 and TRBJ1-1, with D uncertain. Germline V gene sequence: CDR1 MNHEY, CDR2 SMNVEV (reference sequence). The CDR3 is 12 amino acids. V lost 5 bases to trimming and J lost 6 bases, with 10 bases between them. The CDR3: CASSGSDAEAFF. The CDR3, as DNA: TGTGCCAGCAGTGGGTCGGACGCTGAAGCTTTCTTT.

This clonotype has more than one count but fewer than ten. This chain uses TRBV12-3 or TRBV12-4 with TRBJ1-5, with D unresolved. CDR3 length: 13 residues. V lost 2 bases and J lost 5, with 7 bases in between. CDR3 DNA sequence: TGTGCCAGCAGTTTATACAGTGATCAGCCCCAGCATTTT. Its translation is CASSLYSDQPQHF.

Notes on this clonotype: A much larger clone is a single base away; this may be a read error. CDR3 sequence reads: CASSFLNSDLQETQYF. In DNA form, the CDR3 reads TGTGCCAGCAGTTTTCTCAATTCCGACCTCCAAGAGACCCAGTACTTC. J is TRBJ2-5 and V is TRBV28, with D uncertain. This CDR3 spans 16 amino acids. Germline V gene data show CDR1 as MDHEN and CDR2 as SYDVKM. V gave up 3 bases and J gave up 1 base, with 15 bases separating them.

The chain joins TRBV7-6 to TRBJ1-1; D possibly corresponds to TRBD1 (5 bases). The germline CDR1 and CDR2 sequences are SGHVS and FNYEAQ. V lost 4 bases to trimming and J lost 4 bases, with 16 bases between them. This CDR3 contains 15 residues. The CDR3: CASSSTGGSGTEAFF. CDR3 nucleotides: TGTGCCAGCAGCTCTACGGGGGGTTCCGGCACTGAAGCTTTCTTT.

This clonotype was picked up many times. V usage is TRBV7-3 and J usage is TRBJ2-2; no reliable D call. The V end was cut by 2 bases, the J end by 5 bases, with 6 bases between. The germline V gene encodes CDR1 SGHTA and CDR2 FQGTGA. This CDR3 is 13 amino acids long. The CDR3 is CASSLLGTGELFF. Written as DNA, the CDR3 is TGTGCCAGCAGCTTATTAGGAACCGGGGAGCTGTTTTTT.

This chain links TRBV2 with TRBJ2-7; D gene uncertain. Germline V gene lookup returns CDR1 SNHLY and CDR2 FYNNEI. The CDR3 is 10 amino acids. Trimming pared 8 bases from V and 2 bases from J, leaving 4 bases between. In DNA form, the CDR3 reads TGTGCCAGCGAAACCTACGAGCAGTACGTC. This encodes CASETYEQYV.

The rearrangement joins TRBV12-3 or TRBV12-4 to TRBJ2-5; 12 bases agree with TRBD2. The junction had 9 bases not matched to a gene; V was cut back by 7 bases and J by 0 bases. There are 17 residues in the CDR3. CDR3: CASTFLAGGRDQETQYF. CDR3 bases: TGTGCCAGCACATTCCTAGCGGGGGGGCGGGACCAAGAGACCCAGTACTTC.

This clonotype came up a few times. The V and J genes are TRBV27 and TRBJ2-5; D not certain. Germline CDR1 and CDR2: MNHEY and SMNVEV (reference sequence). This CDR3 has 13 residues. Trimming stripped 0 bases from V and 4 bases from J, with 6 bases between. The chain's CDR3 is CASSLSWGETQYF. The DNA of the CDR3 is TGTGCCAGCAGTTTATCGTGGGGAGAGACCCAGTACTTC.

In this sample, this clonotype turned up a few times. The V call is TRBV3-1, the J call TRBJ2-3; D remains unclear. Per the germline V gene, CDR1 is LGHDT and CDR2 is YNNKEL (reference sequence). This CDR3 is 15 amino acids long. Trimming removed 4 bases from V and 4 bases from J, with 15 bases in between. The CDR3 here is CASSLLDVTADTQYF. The CDR3 bases are TGTGCCAGCAGCCTCCTGGACGTGACCGCAGATACGCAGTATTTT.